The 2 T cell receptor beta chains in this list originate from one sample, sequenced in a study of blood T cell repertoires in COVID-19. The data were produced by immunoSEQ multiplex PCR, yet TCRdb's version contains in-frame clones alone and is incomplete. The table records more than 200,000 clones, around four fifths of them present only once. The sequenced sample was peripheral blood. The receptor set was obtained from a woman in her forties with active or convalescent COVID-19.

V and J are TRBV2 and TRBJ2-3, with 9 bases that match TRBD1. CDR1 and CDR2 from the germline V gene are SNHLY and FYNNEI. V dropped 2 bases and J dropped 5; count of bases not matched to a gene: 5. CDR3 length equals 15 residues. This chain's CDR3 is CASSELRTGVDTQYF. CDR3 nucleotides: TGTGCCAGCAGTGAATTACGGACAGGGGTAGATACGCAGTATTTT.

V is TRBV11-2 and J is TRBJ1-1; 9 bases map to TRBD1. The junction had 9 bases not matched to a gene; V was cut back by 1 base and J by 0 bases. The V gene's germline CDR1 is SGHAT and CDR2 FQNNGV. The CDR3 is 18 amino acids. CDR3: CASSLAGQGEPLNTEAFF. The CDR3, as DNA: TGTGCCAGCAGCTTAGCGGGACAGGGCGAGCCCTTGAACACTGAAGCTTTCTTT.